These 10 T cell receptor beta chains share one sample of origin, sequenced in a study of T cells in Graves' hyperthyroidism and ophthalmopathy. The CDR3 regions of TCR beta were amplified from RNA transcripts. First-round RT-PCR with HTBI primers amplified the TCR CDR3 region. One entry per CDR3 protein results from TCRdb running MiXCR on the multiplex PCR reads. The sample lists around 600,000 distinct CDR3 sequences, 13% to 15% occurring once. Sequenced sample: blood. The source is a woman aged 50 to 60 with Graves' ophthalmopathy.

There are many counts of this clonotype. The chain is built from TRBV5-1 and TRBJ1-1, with no clear D. The CDR3 has 13 amino acids. Germline CDR1 SGHRS, CDR2 YFSETQ. With 6 bases removed from V and 0 bases from J, the gap between germline ends came to 9 bases. In nucleotides, the CDR3 is TGCGCCAGCACCGCAAGCATGAACACTGAAGCTTTCTTT. It encodes CASTASMNTEAFF.

There are many counts of this clonotype. The V call is TRBV7-9, the J call TRBJ2-1; 7 nucleotides line up with TRBD2. The trim removed 5 bases at V and 8 bases at J, leaving 15 bases unmatched. This CDR3 is 16 amino acids long. Germline V CDR1 and CDR2: SEHNR, FQNEAQ (reference sequence). CDR3 DNA: TGTGCCAGCAGCCTTCCGGGGGGTAAACGAAATGATGAGCAGTTCTTC. It is translated as CASSLPGGKRNDEQFF. The full variable domain, with the rest looked up from reference TRBV7-9 and TRBJ2-1, is DTGVSQNPRHKITKRGQNVTFRCDPISEHNRLYWYRQTLGQGPEFLTYFQNEAQLEKSRLLSDRFSAERPKGSFSTLEIQRTEQGDSAMYLCASSLPGGKRNDEQFFGPGTRLTVL.

The chain joins TRBV4-2 to TRBJ2-4; the D is unclear. V was clipped by 0 bases and J by 8 bases, with 11 bases between them. Germline V gene data show CDR1 as LGHNA and CDR2 as YNFKEQ. The CDR3 extends over 14 amino acids. For the CDR3, the DNA is TGTGCCAGCAGCCAAGATAGAAAGGTCGACATTCAGTACTTC. Its protein product is CASSQDRKVDIQYF.

This chain uses TRBV27 with TRBJ2-1; D possibly corresponds to TRBD2 (5 bases). Trimming stripped 0 bases from V and 2 bases from J, with 14 bases between. Germline V lookup: CDR1 MNHEY, CDR2 SMNVEV (reference sequence). The CDR3 runs to 17 residues. The CDR3 here is CASSLSASGATYNEQFF. Here the CDR3 DNA reads TGTGCCAGCAGTTTATCTGCCAGCGGAGCAACCTACAATGAGCAGTTCTTC.

The CDR3 reads CASSPAGTIFQPQHF. CDR3 nucleotides: TGTGCCAGCAGCCCAGCCGGGACCATTTTTCAGCCCCAGCATTTT. The chain joins TRBV4-2 to TRBJ1-5, with a possible D match to TRBD1 (5 bases). The V end lost 4 bases, the J end lost 6 bases, and 16 bases lay between the germline ends. The CDR3 has 15 residues. CDR1 is LGHNA, CDR2 YNFKEQ, per germline.

This clonotype appeared many times. CDR3 sequence (DNA): TGTGCCATACGAACCGGGACTAGCGGAGATACGCAGTATTTT. Its translation: CAIRTGTSGDTQYF. V is TRBV10-3 and J is TRBJ2-3; 11 bases fit TRBD2. V dropped 9 bases and J dropped 5; count of bases not matched to a gene: 7. The CDR3 is made up of 14 amino acids. The germline V gene has CDR1 ENHRY and CDR2 SYGVKD.

There are many counts of this clonotype. The chain links TRBV30 to TRBJ2-7; 13 bases line up with TRBD2. Trimming cost V 0 bases and J 3 bases; bases outside gene matches: 8. This CDR3 is built from 17 residues. Per the germline V gene, CDR1 is GTSNPN and CDR2 is SVGIG (reference sequence). The CDR3 loop is CAWSVLLAGGPGYEQYF. DNA for the CDR3: TGTGCCTGGAGTGTACTACTAGCGGGAGGGCCGGGCTACGAGCAGTACTTC.

The chain links TRBV27 to TRBJ2-7; possible D gene TRBD2, 5 bases. CDR3 length: 13 residues. V was pared by 4 bases and J by 5 bases, with 12 bases between. In germline, CDR1 is MNHEY, CDR2 SMNVEV (reference sequence). CDR3 sequence reads: CASSSRRFNEQYF. CDR3 nucleotide sequence: TGTGCCAGCAGTTCGAGGAGGTTCAACGAGCAGTACTTC.

The J gene is TRBJ2-5, the V gene TRBV11-2; 12 bases map to TRBD2. CDR1 and CDR2 (germline): SGHAT, FQNNGV. The CDR3 length is 17 residues. Trimming at V came to 9 bases and at J to 5 bases, leaving 16 bases not matched to a gene. The CDR3: CASSFRMTSGRGETQYF. In DNA form, the CDR3 reads TGTGCCAGTAGTTTCCGAATGACTAGCGGGAGAGGTGAGACCCAGTACTTC.

Many counts were recorded for this clonotype. The chain recombines TRBV20-1 with TRBJ2-3; the match to TRBD2 covers 7 bases. Looked up from germline, CDR1 is DFQATT and CDR2 is SNEGSKA (reference sequence). The ends lost 6 bases at V and 1 base at J; junction bases unmatched: 4. This CDR3 is 13 amino acids long. The CDR3 region is CSAQLAGTDTQYF. DNA of the CDR3: TGCAGTGCCCAGCTAGCGGGCACAGATACGCAGTATTTT.